This TCR beta chain was observed in a study of T cell repertoires in cytomegalovirus infection. Study-wide findings and caveats: Cumulative public TCR beta family frequency identified carriers of CMV plus the relevant HLA.

Losses at the gene ends were 0 bases for V and 5 bases for J; bases not matched to a gene: 4. CDR3 size: 16 residues. The V gene's germline CDR1 is SGHVS and CDR2 FNYEAQ. This clonotype was recorded a few times. The antigen remains undetermined. TCRdb ran MiXCR on the reads and lists one entry per CDR3 protein. The top ten hold roughly 4% of the sample, which has around 320,000 distinct CDR3 sequences, more than 8% seen once. The chain is built from TRBV7-6 and TRBJ1-5, with TRBD1 identical over 10 bases. Sequenced material: PBMCs. The sequence came from a human donor in good health (CMV status not recorded). Some clones in this sample may be carry-over from other donors' samples. The CDR3 here is CASSLAPGTGDQPQHF. The CDR3 DNA is TGTGCCAGCAGCTTAGCCCCCGGGACAGGGGATCAGCCCCAGCATTTT.